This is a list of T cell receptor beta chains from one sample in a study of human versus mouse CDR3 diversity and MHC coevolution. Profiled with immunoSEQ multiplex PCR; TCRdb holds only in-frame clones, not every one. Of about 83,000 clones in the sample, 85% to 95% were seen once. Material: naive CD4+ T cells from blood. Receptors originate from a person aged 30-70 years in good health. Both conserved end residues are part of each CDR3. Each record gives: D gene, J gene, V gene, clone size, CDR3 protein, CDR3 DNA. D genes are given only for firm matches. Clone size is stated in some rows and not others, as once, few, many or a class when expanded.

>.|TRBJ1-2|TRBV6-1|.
CASNEGTVEYGYTF
TGTGCCAGCAATGAGGGGACTGTGGAGTATGGCTACACCTTC
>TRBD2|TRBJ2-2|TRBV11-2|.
CASSSGTSGNTGELFF
TGTGCCAGCAGCTCCGGGACTAGCGGTAACACCGGGGAGCTGTTTTTT
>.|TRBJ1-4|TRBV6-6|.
CASSYAFGEGRLIF
TGTGCCAGCAGTTACGCTTTCGGTGAGGGCAGGTTAATTTTT
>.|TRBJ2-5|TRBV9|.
CASSPPVGYSGTETQYF
TGTGCCAGCAGCCCCCCGGTTGGATATAGCGGCACGGAGACCCAGTACTTC
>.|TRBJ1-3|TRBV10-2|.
CASFRGGSSGNTIYF
TGCGCCAGCTTCCGGGGGGGGTCTTCTGGAAACACCATATATTTT
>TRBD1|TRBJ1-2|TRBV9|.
CASSVETGGNYGYTF
TGTGCCAGCAGCGTAGAGACAGGGGGGAACTATGGCTACACCTTC
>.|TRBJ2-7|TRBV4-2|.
CASSQGQGGLYEQYF
TGTGCCAGCAGCCAAGGACAGGGAGGCCTCTACGAGCAGTACTTC
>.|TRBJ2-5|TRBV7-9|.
CASSPGAGLETQYF
TGTGCCAGCAGCCCTGGGGCCGGCTTGGAGACCCAGTACTTC
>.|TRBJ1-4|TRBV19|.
CASSIGQGGEKLFF
TGTGCCAGTAGTATAGGCCAGGGAGGAGAAAAACTGTTTTTT
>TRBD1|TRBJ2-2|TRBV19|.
CASSRDRGPGELFF
TGTGCCAGTAGTAGGGACAGGGGACCCGGGGAGCTGTTTTTT
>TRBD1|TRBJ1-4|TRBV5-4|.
CASSLAGRGRGKEKLFF
TGTGCCAGCAGCTTGGCCGGGAGGGGGCGAGGAAAAGAAAAACTGTTTTTT
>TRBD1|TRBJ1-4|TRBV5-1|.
CASGTTGGDEKLFF
TGCGCCAGCGGGACGACAGGGGGGGATGAAAAACTGTTTTTT
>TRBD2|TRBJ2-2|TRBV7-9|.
CASRGDYNPTGELFF
TGTGCCAGCAGGGGGGACTACAATCCCACCGGGGAGCTGTTTTTT
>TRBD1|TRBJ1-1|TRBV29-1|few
CSVSTGAGTEAFF
TGCAGCGTATCGACAGGGGCCGGGACTGAAGCTTTCTTT
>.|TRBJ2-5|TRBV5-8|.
CASSLGLAATSGEQYF
TGTGCCAGCAGCTTGGGTTTAGCGGCCACATCGGGGGAGCAGTACTTC
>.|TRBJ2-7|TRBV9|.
CASSVGGTTEQYF
TGTGCCAGCAGCGTAGGTGGGACAACCGAGCAGTACTTC
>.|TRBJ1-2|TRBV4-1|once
CASSPLEGNYGYTF
TGCGCCAGCAGCCCCTTGGAGGGGAACTATGGCTACACCTTC
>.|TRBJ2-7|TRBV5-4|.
CASSVDSREIYEQYF
TGTGCCAGCAGCGTGGACTCGCGGGAAATCTACGAGCAGTACTTC
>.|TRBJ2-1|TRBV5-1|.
CASSLGDAGTPYNEQFF
TGCGCCAGCAGCTTGGGGGATGCCGGGACTCCTTACAATGAGCAGTTCTTC
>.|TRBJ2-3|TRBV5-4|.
CASSLSPSASQYF
TGTGCCAGCAGCTTGTCCCCTTCAGCGTCGCAGTATTTT
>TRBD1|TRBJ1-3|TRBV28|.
CASRPTGEPNTIYF
TGTGCCAGCAGACCGACAGGGGAGCCAAACACCATATATTTT
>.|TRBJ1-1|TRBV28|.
CASRNPTEAFF
TGTGCCAGCAGAAATCCTACTGAAGCTTTCTTT
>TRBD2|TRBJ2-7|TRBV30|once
CAWSPGGLAGGKYF
TGTGCCTGGAGTCCGGGGGGACTAGCGGGAGGCAAGTACTTC
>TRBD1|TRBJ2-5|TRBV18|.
CASFRGSETQYF
TGTGCCAGCTTCAGGGGGTCGGAGACCCAGTACTTC
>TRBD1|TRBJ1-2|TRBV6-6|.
CASKGQGTNYGYTF
TGTGCCAGCAAGGGACAGGGGACAAACTATGGCTACACCTTC
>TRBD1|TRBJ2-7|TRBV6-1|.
CASSKRQGSNEQYF
TGTGCCAGCAGTAAACGACAGGGGTCCAACGAGCAGTACTTC
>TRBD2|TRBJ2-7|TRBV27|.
CASSRSSGRPYEQYF
TGTGCCAGCAGTCGTTCTAGCGGTCGTCCCTACGAGCAGTACTTC
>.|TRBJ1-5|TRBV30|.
CAWSVAGAASKWAQHF
TGTGCCTGGAGTGTAGCTGGGGCAGCCTCAAAATGGGCCCAGCATTTT
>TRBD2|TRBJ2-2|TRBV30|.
CAWPRLAGARGELFF
TGTGCCTGGCCGAGACTAGCGGGAGCAAGAGGGGAGCTGTTTTTT
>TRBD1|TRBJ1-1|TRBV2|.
CASRPTGFDTEAFF
TGTGCCAGCAGACCGACAGGGTTTGACACTGAAGCTTTCTTT
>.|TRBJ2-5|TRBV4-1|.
CASSQARLETQYF
TGCGCCAGCAGCCAGGCCCGCTTGGAGACCCAGTACTTC
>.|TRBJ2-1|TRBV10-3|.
CAISDGTNNEQFF
TGTGCCATCAGTGATGGGACAAACAATGAGCAGTTCTTC
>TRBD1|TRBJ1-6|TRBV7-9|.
CASSHASGGQGNFSPLHF
TGTGCCAGCAGTCATGCTTCCGGCGGACAGGGGAACTTTTCACCCCTCCACTTT
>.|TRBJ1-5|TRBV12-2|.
CASRSGGSNQPQHF
TGTGCAAGTCGCTCCGGGGGGAGCAATCAGCCCCAGCATTTT
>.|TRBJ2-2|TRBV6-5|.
CASNLQGSPPGELFF
TGTGCCAGCAACTTACAGGGATCCCCTCCCGGGGAGCTGTTTTTT
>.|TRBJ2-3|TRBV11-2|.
CASSPSVDTQYF
TGTGCCAGCAGCCCCTCCGTAGATACGCAGTATTTT
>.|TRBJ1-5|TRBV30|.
CAWSAQVSNQPQHF
TGTGCCTGGAGTGCCCAGGTTAGCAATCAGCCCCAGCATTTT
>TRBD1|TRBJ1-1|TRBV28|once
CASSPPTGLNTEAFF
TGTGCCAGCAGTCCACCGACAGGGTTGAACACTGAAGCTTTCTTT
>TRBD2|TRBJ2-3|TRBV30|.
CAWNLLAGRTDTQYF
TGTGCCTGGAACCTACTAGCGGGGCGAACAGATACGCAGTATTTT
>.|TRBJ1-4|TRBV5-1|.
CASSLGQGYEKLFF
TGCGCCAGCAGCTTGGGTCAGGGGTATGAAAAACTGTTTTTT
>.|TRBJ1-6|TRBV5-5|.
CASSLVAAASDSPLHF
TGTGCCAGCAGCTTGGTCGCGGCAGCATCTGATTCACCCCTCCACTTT
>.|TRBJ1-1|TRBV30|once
CAWRQGKIDLNTEAFF
TGTGCCTGGAGGCAGGGAAAAATTGACCTGAACACTGAAGCTTTCTTT
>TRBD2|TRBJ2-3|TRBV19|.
CASSISSGRSTDTQYF
TGTGCCAGTAGTATCTCTAGCGGGAGGAGCACAGATACGCAGTATTTT
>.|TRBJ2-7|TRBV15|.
CATSRGGGEQYF
TGTGCCACCAGCAGAGGGGGCGGCGAACAGTACTTC
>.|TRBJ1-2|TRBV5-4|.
CASSLAGGTSSDGYTF
TGTGCCAGCAGCTTGGCGGGGGGCACCTCTAGTGATGGCTACACCTTC
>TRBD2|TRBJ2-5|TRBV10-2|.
CASSEAAGVGTQYF
TGCGCCAGCAGTGAAGCAGCGGGAGTGGGGACCCAGTACTTC
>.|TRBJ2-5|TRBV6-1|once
CASGADTQETQYF
TGTGCCAGCGGGGCGGACACTCAAGAGACCCAGTACTTC
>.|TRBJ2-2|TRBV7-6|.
CASSSPGATGELFF
TGTGCCAGCAGCTCCCCAGGGGCCACCGGGGAGCTGTTTTTT
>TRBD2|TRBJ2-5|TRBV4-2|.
CASRATSGEGTQYF
TGTGCCAGCAGAGCAACTAGCGGGGAGGGGACCCAGTACTTC
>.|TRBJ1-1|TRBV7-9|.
CASIAGAGGEAFF
TGTGCCAGCATCGCGGGGGCGGGGGGTGAAGCTTTCTTT
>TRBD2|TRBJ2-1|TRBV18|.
CASSPDAGAYNEQFF
TGTGCCAGCTCACCGGACGCGGGAGCATACAATGAGCAGTTCTTC
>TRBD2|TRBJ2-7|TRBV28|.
CASSSTSGMYEQYF
TGTGCCAGCAGTTCGACTAGCGGAATGTACGAGCAGTACTTC
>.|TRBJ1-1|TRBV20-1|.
CSARPSTEAFF
TGCAGTGCTAGACCCTCCACTGAAGCTTTCTTT
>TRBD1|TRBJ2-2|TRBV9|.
CASSPLGQSSTGELFF
TGTGCCAGCAGCCCATTGGGACAGAGTTCCACCGGGGAGCTGTTTTTT